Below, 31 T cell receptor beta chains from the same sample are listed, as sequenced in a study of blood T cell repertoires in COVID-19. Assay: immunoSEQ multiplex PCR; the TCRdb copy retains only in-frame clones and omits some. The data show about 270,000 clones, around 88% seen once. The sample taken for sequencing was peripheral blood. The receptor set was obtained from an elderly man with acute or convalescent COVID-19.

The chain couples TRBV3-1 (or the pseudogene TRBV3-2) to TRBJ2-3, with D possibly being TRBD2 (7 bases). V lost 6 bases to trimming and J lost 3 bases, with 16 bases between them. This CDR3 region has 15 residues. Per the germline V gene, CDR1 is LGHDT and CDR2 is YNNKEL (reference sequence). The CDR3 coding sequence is TGTGCCAGCAGTAAGGGGGGAGGGAGGACAGATACGCAGTATTTT. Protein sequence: CASSKGGGRTDTQYF.

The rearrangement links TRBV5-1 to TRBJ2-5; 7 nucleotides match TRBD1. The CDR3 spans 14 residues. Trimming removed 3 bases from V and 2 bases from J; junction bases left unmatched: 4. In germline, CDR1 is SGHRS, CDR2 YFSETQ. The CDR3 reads CASSYDRVQETQYF. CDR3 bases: TGCGCCAGCAGCTACGACAGGGTTCAAGAGACCCAGTACTTC. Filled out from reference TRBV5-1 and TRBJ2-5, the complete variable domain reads KAGVTQTPRYLIKTRGQQVTLSCSPISGHRSVSWYQQTPGQGLQFLFEYFSETQRNKGNFPGRFSGRQFSNSRSEMNVSTLELGDSALYLCASSYDRVQETQYFGPGTRLLVL.

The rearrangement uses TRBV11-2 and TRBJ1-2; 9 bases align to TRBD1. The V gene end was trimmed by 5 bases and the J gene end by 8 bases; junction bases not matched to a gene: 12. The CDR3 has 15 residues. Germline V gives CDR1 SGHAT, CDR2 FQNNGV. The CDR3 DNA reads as TGTGCCAGCAGCAGCTCCGCCGGGACAGGGAGAGGCTACACCTTC. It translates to CASSSSAGTGRGYTF.

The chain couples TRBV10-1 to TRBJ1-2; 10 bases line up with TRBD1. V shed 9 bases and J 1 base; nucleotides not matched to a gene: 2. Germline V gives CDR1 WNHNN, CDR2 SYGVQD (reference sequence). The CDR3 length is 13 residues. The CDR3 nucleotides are TGCGCCAGGCGGGACAGGGGTAACTATGGCTACACCTTC. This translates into CARRDRGNYGYTF.

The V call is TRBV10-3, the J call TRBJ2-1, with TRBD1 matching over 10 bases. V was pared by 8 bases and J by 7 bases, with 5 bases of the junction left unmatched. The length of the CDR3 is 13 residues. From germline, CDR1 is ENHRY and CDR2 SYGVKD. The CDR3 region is CAIGTGVGNEQFF. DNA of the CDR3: TGTGCCATCGGGACAGGGGTTGGGAATGAGCAGTTCTTC.

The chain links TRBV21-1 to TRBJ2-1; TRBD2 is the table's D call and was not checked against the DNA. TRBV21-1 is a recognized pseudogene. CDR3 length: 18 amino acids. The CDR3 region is CASSKCLLAGDYYNEQFF. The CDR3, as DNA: TGTGCCAGCAGCAAATGTTTGCTAGCGGGGGATTACTACAATGAGCAGTTCTTC.

CDR3 in amino acids: CATSDFKASGGFEQFF. The CDR3 bases are TGTGCCACCAGTGATTTCAAAGCCTCGGGAGGGTTTGAGCAGTTCTTC. The chain uses TRBV24-1 and TRBJ2-1, with 8 bases fitting TRBD2. Trimming at V came to 1 base and at J to 9 bases, leaving 10 bases not matched to a gene. CDR3 length: 16 amino acids. Looked up from germline, CDR1 is KGHDR and CDR2 is SFDVKD.

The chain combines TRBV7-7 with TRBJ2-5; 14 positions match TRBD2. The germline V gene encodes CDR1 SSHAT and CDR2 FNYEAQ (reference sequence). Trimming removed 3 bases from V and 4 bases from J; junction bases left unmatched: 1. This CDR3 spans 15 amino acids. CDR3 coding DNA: TGTGCCAGCAGCTTCGGACTAGCGGGAGGAGAGACCCAGTACTTC. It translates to CASSFGLAGGETQYF.

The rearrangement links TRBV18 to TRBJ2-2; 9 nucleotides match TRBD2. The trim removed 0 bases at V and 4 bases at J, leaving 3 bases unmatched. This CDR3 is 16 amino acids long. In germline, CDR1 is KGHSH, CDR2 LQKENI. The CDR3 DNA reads TGTGCCAGCTCACCACCCAGCGGGGGGACCACCGGGGAGCTGTTTTTT. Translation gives CASSPPSGGTTGELFF.

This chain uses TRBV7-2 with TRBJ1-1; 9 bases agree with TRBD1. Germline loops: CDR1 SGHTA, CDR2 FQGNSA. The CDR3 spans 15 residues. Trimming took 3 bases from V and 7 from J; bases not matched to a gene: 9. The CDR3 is CASSFRQGGTGEAFF. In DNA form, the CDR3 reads TGTGCCAGCAGCTTTCGACAGGGGGGGACCGGTGAAGCTTTCTTT.

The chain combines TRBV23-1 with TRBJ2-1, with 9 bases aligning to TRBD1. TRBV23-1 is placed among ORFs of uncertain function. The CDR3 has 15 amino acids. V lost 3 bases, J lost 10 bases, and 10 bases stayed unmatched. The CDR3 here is CASSQRGTGLREQFF. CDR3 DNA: TGCGCCAGCAGTCAGCGTGGGACAGGGTTAAGGGAGCAGTTCTTC.

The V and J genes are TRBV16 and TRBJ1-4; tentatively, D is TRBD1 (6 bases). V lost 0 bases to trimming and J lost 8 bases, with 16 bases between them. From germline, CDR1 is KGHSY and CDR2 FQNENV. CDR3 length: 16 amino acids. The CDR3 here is CASSQSITGRTEKLFF. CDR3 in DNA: TGTGCCAGCAGCCAATCGATCACAGGGAGAACCGAAAAACTGTTTTTT.

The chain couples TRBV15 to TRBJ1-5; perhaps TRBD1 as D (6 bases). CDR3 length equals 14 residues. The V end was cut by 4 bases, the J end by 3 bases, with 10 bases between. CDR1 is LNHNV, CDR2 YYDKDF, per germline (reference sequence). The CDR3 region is CATSTDRINQPQHF. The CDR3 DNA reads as TGTGCCACCAGCACGGACAGAATCAATCAGCCCCAGCATTTT.

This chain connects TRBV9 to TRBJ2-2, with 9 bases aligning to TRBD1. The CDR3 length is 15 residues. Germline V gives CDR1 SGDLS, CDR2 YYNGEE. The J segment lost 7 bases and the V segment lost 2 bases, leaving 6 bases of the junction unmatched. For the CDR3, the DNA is TGTGCCAGCAGCGTTACCGGGACAGGGTTCGGGGAGCTGTTTTTT. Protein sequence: CASSVTGTGFGELFF. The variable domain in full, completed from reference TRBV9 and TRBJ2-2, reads DSGVTQTPKHLITATGQRVTLRCSPRSGDLSVYWYQQSLDQGLQFLIQYYNGEERAKGNILERFSAQQFPDLHSELNLSSLELGDSALYFCASSVTGTGFGELFFGEGSRLTVL.

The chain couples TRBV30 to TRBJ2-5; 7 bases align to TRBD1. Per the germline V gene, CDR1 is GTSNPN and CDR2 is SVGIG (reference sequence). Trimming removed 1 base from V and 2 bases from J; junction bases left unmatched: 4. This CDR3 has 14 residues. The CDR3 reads CAWSEGGMQETQYF. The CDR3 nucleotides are TGTGCCTGGAGTGAAGGGGGCATGCAAGAGACCCAGTACTTC.

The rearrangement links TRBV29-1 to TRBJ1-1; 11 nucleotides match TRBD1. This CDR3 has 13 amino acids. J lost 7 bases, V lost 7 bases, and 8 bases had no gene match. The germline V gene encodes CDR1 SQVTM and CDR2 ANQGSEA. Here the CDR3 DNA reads TGCAGCGCTGGACAGGGGGCGATGATTGAAGCTTTCTTT. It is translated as CSAGQGAMIEAFF.

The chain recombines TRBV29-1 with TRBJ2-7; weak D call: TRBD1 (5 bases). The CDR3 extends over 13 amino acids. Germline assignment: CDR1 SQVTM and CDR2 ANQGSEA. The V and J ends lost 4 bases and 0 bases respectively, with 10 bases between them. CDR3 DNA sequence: TGCAGCGTTGGTGTCAGGGCCTCCTACGAGCAGTACTTC. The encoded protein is CSVGVRASYEQYF.

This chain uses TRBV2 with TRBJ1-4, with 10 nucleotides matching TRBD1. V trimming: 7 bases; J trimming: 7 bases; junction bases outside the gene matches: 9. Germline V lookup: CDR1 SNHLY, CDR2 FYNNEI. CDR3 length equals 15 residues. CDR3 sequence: CASTRQGATGEKLFF. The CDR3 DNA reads TGTGCCAGCACCCGACAGGGGGCTACAGGTGAAAAACTGTTTTTT.

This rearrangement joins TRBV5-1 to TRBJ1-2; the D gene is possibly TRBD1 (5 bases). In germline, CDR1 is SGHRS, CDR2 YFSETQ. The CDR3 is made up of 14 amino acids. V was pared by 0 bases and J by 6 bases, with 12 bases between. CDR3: CASSLEQGIDGYTF. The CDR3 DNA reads TGCGCCAGCAGCTTGGAGCAGGGAATAGATGGCTACACCTTC.

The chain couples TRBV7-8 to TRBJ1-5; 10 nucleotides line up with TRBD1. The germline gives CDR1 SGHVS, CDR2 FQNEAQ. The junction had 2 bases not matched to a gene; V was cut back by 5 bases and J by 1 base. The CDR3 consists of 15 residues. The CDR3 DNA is TGTGCCAGCAGCGCGGGACAGGGGAGCAATCAGCCCCAGCATTTT. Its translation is CASSAGQGSNQPQHF.

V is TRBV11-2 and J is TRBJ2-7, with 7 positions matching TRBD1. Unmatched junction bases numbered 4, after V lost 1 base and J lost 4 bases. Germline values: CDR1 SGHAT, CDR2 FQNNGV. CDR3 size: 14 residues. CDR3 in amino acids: CASSLVPGGYEQYF. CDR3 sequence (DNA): TGTGCCAGCAGCTTAGTGCCAGGGGGTTACGAGCAGTACTTC.

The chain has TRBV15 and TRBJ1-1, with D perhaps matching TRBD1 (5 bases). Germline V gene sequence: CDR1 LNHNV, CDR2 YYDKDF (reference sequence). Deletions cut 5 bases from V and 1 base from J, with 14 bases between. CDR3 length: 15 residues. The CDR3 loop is CATSAGGLANTEAFF. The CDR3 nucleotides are TGTGCCACCAGCGCGGGGGGTCTCGCGAACACTGAAGCTTTCTTT.

In DNA form, the CDR3 reads TGTGCCACCGTGGGACAGGGGGTCTACAATGAGCAGTTCTTC. This codes for CATVGQGVYNEQFF. J is TRBJ2-1 and V is TRBV10-3; 11 nucleotides align to TRBD1. Looked up from germline, CDR1 is ENHRY and CDR2 is SYGVKD. V trimming: 10 bases; J trimming: 3 bases; junction bases outside the gene matches: 5. The CDR3 consists of 14 residues.

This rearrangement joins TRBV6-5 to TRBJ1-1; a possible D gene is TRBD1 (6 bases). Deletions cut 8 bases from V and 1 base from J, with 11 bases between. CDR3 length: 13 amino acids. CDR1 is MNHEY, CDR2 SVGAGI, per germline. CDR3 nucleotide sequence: TGTGCCAGCGACATGGGACAGAACACTGAAGCTTTCTTT. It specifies CASDMGQNTEAFF.

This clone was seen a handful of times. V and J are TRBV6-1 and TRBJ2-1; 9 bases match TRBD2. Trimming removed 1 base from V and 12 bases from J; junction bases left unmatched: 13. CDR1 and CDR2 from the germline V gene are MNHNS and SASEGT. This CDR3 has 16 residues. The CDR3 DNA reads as TGTGCCAGCAGTGAAGACGGTAGCGGGAGCCCCTTTCGGCAGTTCTTC. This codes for CASSEDGSGSPFRQFF.

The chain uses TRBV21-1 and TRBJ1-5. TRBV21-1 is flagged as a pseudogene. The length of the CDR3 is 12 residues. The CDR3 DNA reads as TGTGCCAGCAGCAAAGACGGTCAGCCCCAGCATTTT. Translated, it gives CASSKDGQPQHF.

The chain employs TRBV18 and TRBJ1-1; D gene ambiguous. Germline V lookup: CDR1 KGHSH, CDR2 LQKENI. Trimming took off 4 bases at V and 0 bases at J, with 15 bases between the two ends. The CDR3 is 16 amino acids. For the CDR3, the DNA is TGTGCCAGCTCACTCAAGTGGGGAGCCATGAACACTGAAGCTTTCTTT. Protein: CASSLKWGAMNTEAFF.

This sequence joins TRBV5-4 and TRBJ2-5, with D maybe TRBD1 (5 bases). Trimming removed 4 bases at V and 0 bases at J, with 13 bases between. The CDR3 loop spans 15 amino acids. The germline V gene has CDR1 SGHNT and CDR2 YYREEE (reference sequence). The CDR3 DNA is TGTGCCAGCAGCCAGAGTCAGGGATACCAAGAGACCCAGTACTTC. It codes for CASSQSQGYQETQYF.

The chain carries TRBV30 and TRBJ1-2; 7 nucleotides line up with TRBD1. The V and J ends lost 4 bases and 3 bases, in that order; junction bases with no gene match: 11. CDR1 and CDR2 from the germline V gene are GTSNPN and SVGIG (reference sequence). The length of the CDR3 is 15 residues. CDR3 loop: CAWTPGLGQHYGYTF. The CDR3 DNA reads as TGTGCCTGGACCCCCGGGTTGGGACAGCACTATGGCTACACCTTC.

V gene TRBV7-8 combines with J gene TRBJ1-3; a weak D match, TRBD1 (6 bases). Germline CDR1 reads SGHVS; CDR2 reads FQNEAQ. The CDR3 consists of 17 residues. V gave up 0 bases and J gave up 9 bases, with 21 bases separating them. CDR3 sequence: CASSLALRDTYPSTIYF. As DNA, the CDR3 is TGTGCCAGCAGCTTAGCTCTCAGGGACACCTACCCCAGCACCATATATTTT.

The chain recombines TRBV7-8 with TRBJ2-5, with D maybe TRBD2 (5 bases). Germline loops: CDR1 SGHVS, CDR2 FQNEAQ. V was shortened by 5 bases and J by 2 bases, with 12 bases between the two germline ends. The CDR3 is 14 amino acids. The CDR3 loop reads CASSRGLRQETQYF. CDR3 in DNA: TGTGCCAGCAGCCGAGGGCTCAGACAAGAGACCCAGTACTTC.